This T cell receptor (beta chain) comes out of a study of blood T cell repertoires in COVID-19. Overall study context: There were acute and convalescent COVID-19 samples, and they came from the United States, Italy and Spain. PBMCs, B-cell-depleted T cells, or T cells were the source of the cDNA or gDNA that made up the material.

CDR3 length: 11 residues. Trimming left V 6 bases short and J 8 bases short, with 11 bases between. CDR1 is DFQATT, CDR2 SNEGSKA, per germline (reference sequence). Source study methods: Cell counts per sample came from amplifying reference gene primers. Generated by immunoSEQ multiplex PCR, the TCRdb table keeps only in-frame clones and is missing some. V, J and clone size are those of that table, while D and trimming were read from the DNA. The sample lists around 100,000 clones, about 85% occurring once. The sequence derives from a human donor in a cohort sampled during active COVID-19. Material: peripheral blood. V and J are TRBV20-1 and TRBJ2-1, with unresolved D. The CDR3 loop is CSATERHEQFF. The CDR3 DNA reads TGCAGTGCCACGGAGAGGCATGAGCAGTTCTTC.